This is a list of T cell receptor beta chains from one sample in a study of T cell responses to AZD1222 COVID-19 vaccine. TCRdb keeps only in-frame clones here, not all; method: immunoSEQ multiplex PCR. The data hold tens of thousands of clones, with more than 85% observed a single time. Sequencing was performed on peripheral blood, taken 28 days after the second AZD1222 dose. These receptors all come from an adult who received the AZD1222 COVID-19 vaccine. Both conserved end residues are part of each CDR3. Each record gives: CDR3 protein, CDR3 DNA, clone size, V gene, D gene, J gene. D genes are given only for firm matches. Size values are once, few and many counts, or a class for expanded clones, and some rows have none.

CSVLPAATYEQYF,TGCAGCGTTCTGCCGGCTGCTACCTACGAGCAGTACTTC,-,TRBV29-1,-,TRBJ2-7
CASSPRLAGVHEQYF,TGTGCCAGCAGCCCCCGGTTAGCGGGAGTGCACGAGCAGTACTTC,-,TRBV7-9,TRBD2,TRBJ2-7
CASGLRLNTEAFF,TGTGCTAGTGGTTTGAGACTGAACACTGAAGCTTTCTTT,once,TRBV12-5,-,TRBJ1-1
CASSLEGNTEAFF,TGTGCCAGCAGCCTCGAAGGCAACACTGAAGCTTTCTTT,once,TRBV7-8,-,TRBJ1-1
CASSQDEGTGTEAFF,TGTGCCAGCAGCCAAGATGAGGGTACCGGCACTGAAGCTTTCTTT,-,TRBV4-2,-,TRBJ1-1
CASSYDRDQETQYF,TGTGCCAGCAGTTACGACAGGGACCAAGAGACCCAGTACTTC,-,TRBV6-2/TRBV6-3,TRBD1,TRBJ2-5
CASSLGLPGAYEQYF,TGTGCCAGCAGCTTAGGACTCCCGGGCGCCTACGAGCAGTACTTC,-,TRBV7-2,-,TRBJ2-7
CASSYRDRGFSPLHF,TGTGCCAGCAGTTACCGGGACAGGGGGTTTTCACCCCTCCACTTT,-,TRBV6-5,TRBD1,TRBJ1-6
CASSFRQGGDEQFF,TGTGCCAGCAGTTTCCGACAGGGAGGGGATGAGCAGTTCTTC,-,TRBV28,-,TRBJ2-1
CASSAQGAGGYTF,TGTGCCAGCTCAGCACAGGGGGCTGGCGGCTACACCTTC,-,TRBV18,TRBD1,TRBJ1-2
CASSPGGSEQYF,TGCGCCAGCAGCCCAGGGGGCTCCGAGCAGTACTTC,-,TRBV10-1,TRBD1,TRBJ2-7
CASSMTANQPQHF,TGTGCCAGTAGTATGACGGCGAATCAGCCCCAGCATTTT,-,TRBV19,-,TRBJ1-5
CASSSYNEQFF,TGTGCCAGCAGTTCGTACAATGAGCAGTTCTTC,-,TRBV28,-,TRBJ2-1